This passage covers 5 T cell receptor beta chains from one sample sequenced in a study of human T cells and chemical hapten exposure. Time point denoted: patch test 3, about 24 weeks after DPC sensitization. Treatment denoted: therapeutic diphenylcyclopropenone sensitization with weekly scalp DPC. TCRdb analysed the RACE reads with MiXCR anew, one entry per CDR3 protein. This table has 100,000 or so distinct CDR3 sequences, approximately 36% appearing once. The specimen comprised whole blood, sampled in connection with sensitization to the hapten diphenylcyclopropenone (DPC). Source of these receptors: a man aged 40-55 years with alopecia areata. Some clones in this sample may be carry-over from other donors' samples.

The chain carries TRBV6-6 and TRBJ2-7; D is perhaps TRBD2 (7 bases). The V gene lost 7 bases and the J gene lost 7 bases, with 23 bases spanning the gap. The CDR3 is 15 amino acids. Looked up from germline, CDR1 is MNHNY and CDR2 is SVGAGI (reference sequence). The CDR3 region has the DNA TGTGCCAGCATAAGGGGCAGGGAGGGGGAGGGAGAGCAGTACTTC. Residues: CASIRGREGEGEQYF.

V is TRBV29-1 and J is TRBJ2-5; no clear D gene. The V gene's germline CDR1 is SQVTM and CDR2 ANQGSEA. V was trimmed by 7 bases and J by 5 bases, leaving 11 bases between them. CDR3 length equals 11 residues. Written as DNA, the CDR3 is TGCAGCGCAGGCCCTTGGGAGACCCAGTACTTC. This gives the protein CSAGPWETQYF.

This clonotype came up once. The rearrangement uses TRBV4-3 and TRBJ1-4; the match to TRBD1 covers 9 bases. The J segment lost 7 bases and the V segment lost 0 bases, leaving 6 bases of the junction unmatched. Germline-derived CDR1 and CDR2 are LGHNA and YSLEER. The CDR3 is 16 amino acids. The CDR3: CASSQDRRTGAEKLFF. The CDR3 nucleotides are TGCGCCAGCAGCCAAGATCGCAGGACAGGGGCTGAAAAACTGTTTTTT.

This chain links TRBV28 with TRBJ1-1; the match to TRBD1 covers 8 bases. From germline, CDR1 is MDHEN and CDR2 SYDVKM. The CDR3 runs 14 residues. The J segment lost 5 bases and the V segment lost 7 bases, leaving 9 bases of the junction unmatched. CDR3 sequence: CASTLATGVTEAFF. The DNA for the CDR3 is TGTGCCAGCACCTTAGCGACAGGGGTAACTGAAGCTTTCTTT.

This clonotype was recorded a few times. The rearrangement links TRBV3-1 to TRBJ1-5; D is unclear. CDR1 and CDR2 from the germline V gene are LGHDT and YNNKEL (reference sequence). The ends were cut back, 0 bases at V and 6 bases at J, with 3 bases in the middle. The CDR3 contains 12 residues. CDR3 sequence: CASSQDAQPQHF. The CDR3 DNA reads as TGTGCCAGCAGCCAAGATGCTCAGCCCCAGCATTTT.